A selection of T cell receptor beta chains follows, all from one sample in a study of radiation and T cells in renal cell carcinoma. Sequencing used immunoSEQ multiplex PCR; TCRdb keeps in-frame clones, though not all of them. Here the sample spans approximately 40,000 clones, 65% to 85% being singletons. The sequencing used blood, collected from a patient whose treatment included radiotherapy and nephrectomy. These receptors were taken from a woman in her 70s with renal cell carcinoma. The CDR3 runs from the conserved cysteine through the conserved F or W. A D gene is named only where the DNA matches it firmly. Size is omitted from some rows. Given values are once, few, many or a class for expanded clones.

CASRAGTWHEQYF | TGTGCCAGCAGGGCGGGAACCTGGCACGAGCAGTACTTC | - | TRBJ2-7 | TRBV25-1 | -
CASSPGLDGYTF | TGTGCCAGCAGCCCCGGATTAGATGGCTACACCTTC | - | TRBJ1-2 | TRBV7-9 | -
CASSPGTEGEAFF | TGTGCCAGCAGTCCCGGGACAGAGGGTGAAGCTTTCTTT | TRBD1 | TRBJ1-1 | TRBV6-5 | -
CASSERDHSYEQYF | TGCGCCAGCAGTGAGCGGGACCACTCCTACGAGCAGTACTTC | - | TRBJ2-7 | TRBV10-2 | -
CASSPPRQGGQPQHF | TGTGCCAGCAGTCCCCCCCGACAGGGAGGTCAGCCCCAGCATTTT | TRBD1 | TRBJ1-5 | TRBV28 | -
CASSPPDTPGGELFF | TGTGCCAGCTCACCACCGGACACCCCGGGCGGGGAGCTGTTTTTT | - | TRBJ2-2 | TRBV18 | -
CAWSIQGAGELFF | TGTGCCTGGAGTATACAGGGCGCCGGGGAGCTGTTTTTT | - | TRBJ2-2 | TRBV30 | once
CASSRGNMNTEAFF | TGTGCCAGCAGCCGCGGGAACATGAACACTGAAGCTTTCTTT | - | TRBJ1-1 | TRBV11-2 | -
CASSVTGGPYGYTF | TGTGCCAGCAGCGTAACAGGGGGTCCCTATGGCTACACCTTC | TRBD1 | TRBJ1-2 | TRBV9 | -
CASSSRVRERNEKLFF | TGTGCCAGCAGTTCCCGAGTGAGGGAACGAAATGAAAAACTGTTTTTT | - | TRBJ1-4 | TRBV6-5 | -
CSVVWSVSGVGLNTGELFF | TGCAGCGTTGTGTGGTCAGTGAGTGGAGTCGGATTGAACACCGGGGAGCTGTTTTTT | - | TRBJ2-2 | TRBV29-1 | -
CASSAAGAGGTQSTQYF | TGTGCCAGCAGTGCCGCGGGAGCGGGGGGTACCCAGTCCACGCAGTATTTT | TRBD2 | TRBJ2-3 | TRBV6-1 | few
CASSPNGQLANTGELFF | TGTGCCAGCAGCCCAAACGGACAGCTCGCGAACACCGGGGAGCTGTTTTTT | - | TRBJ2-2 | TRBV7-3 | few
CASLGLADLSSYNEQFF | TGCGCCAGCCTGGGACTAGCGGACCTTTCCTCCTACAATGAGCAGTTCTTC | TRBD2 | TRBJ2-1 | TRBV10-2 | -
CASSVQDGETQYF | TGTGCCAGCAGCGTCCAGGACGGAGAGACCCAGTACTTC | - | TRBJ2-5 | TRBV9 | -
CASSLDGEDQPQHF | TGCGCCAGCAGCTTGGACGGGGAGGATCAGCCCCAGCATTTT | - | TRBJ1-5 | TRBV5-1 | -
CASSKSSTGDHTQYF | TGTGCCAGCAGTAAATCTTCAACTGGGGACCATACGCAGTATTTT | - | TRBJ2-3 | TRBV6-1 | -
CASSLTFQGTDTQYF | TGCGCCAGCAGCCTCACGTTCCAGGGAACAGATACGCAGTATTTT | - | TRBJ2-3 | TRBV4-1 | -
CASSRDSATNEKLFF | TGTGCCAGCTCCCGTGACAGCGCAACTAATGAAAAACTGTTTTTT | - | TRBJ1-4 | TRBV18 | -
CASSPDSSSYEQYF | TGTGCCAGCTCACCGGACAGCAGCTCCTACGAGCAGTACTTC | - | TRBJ2-7 | TRBV18 | -
CAISRDRGLAKNIQYF | TGTGCCATCAGCCGGGACAGGGGGTTGGCCAAAAACATTCAGTACTTC | TRBD1 | TRBJ2-4 | TRBV10-3 | -
CASSGRFYAGNTIYF | TGTGCCAGCAGTGGGCGGTTCTACGCTGGAAACACCATATATTTT | - | TRBJ1-3 | TRBV2 | -
CASSYSTGARGYGYTF | TGTGCCAGCAGTTACTCGACAGGGGCAAGGGGGTATGGCTACACCTTC | TRBD1 | TRBJ1-2 | TRBV6-5 | -
CASSFRLGGCKTGELFF | TGTGCCAGCAGCTTTCGATTAGGGGGCTGCAAAACCGGGGAGCTGTTTTTT | - | TRBJ2-2 | TRBV12-1 | few
CASSLGEYGYTF | TGTGCCAGCAGCTTGGGGGAATATGGCTACACCTTC | - | TRBJ1-2 | TRBV5-6 | -